These 20 T cell receptor beta chains came from one sample sequenced in a study of cytomegalovirus exposure and HLA in healthy donors (dated by TCRdb to about 2017). Libraries were prepared through the immunoSEQ multiplex PCR assay. The multiplex PCR relied on a mix of 60 forward primers for TCR Vbeta segments and 13 reverse primers for TCR Jbeta segments. Sourced from immuneACCESS, this table was stored by TCRdb with only in-frame sequences that have V and J called. A share of the clones is absent; for the studies checked, an unresolved V gene accounts for under half, and the remainder has no known explanation. The sample table holds over 95,000 clones, of which 74% were seen once. Together, the top ten hold approximately 1.9% of the sample. The sample was PBMCs. Receptors originate from a human donor in good health.

The chain combines TRBV28 with TRBJ1-4; perhaps TRBD1 as D (5 bases). V was cut by 10 bases and J by 5 bases, with 14 bases left in between. This CDR3 is 13 amino acids long. Germline V gene lookup returns CDR1 MDHEN and CDR2 SYDVKM. CDR3 bases: TGTGCCATTACCCAGGGTGGAAATGAAAAACTGTTTTTT. Residues: CAITQGGNEKLFF.

V gene TRBV4-1 combines with J gene TRBJ1-4, with 9 bases lining up with TRBD1. The CDR3 consists of 14 residues. Germline trimming cut 4 bases from V and 5 bases from J; bases unmatched to any gene: 2. Germline assignment: CDR1 MGHRA and CDR2 YSYEKL. The CDR3 here is CASSRTGANEKLFF. DNA of the CDR3: TGCGCCAGCAGCCGGACAGGGGCGAATGAAAAACTGTTTTTT.

The chain carries TRBV30 and TRBJ2-5; TRBD1 matches at 10 bases. The J call may be incorrect, as the DNA end agrees better with TRBJ2-7. The CDR3 sequence is 13 residues long. Germline assignment: CDR1 GTSNPN and CDR2 SVGIG (reference sequence). The DNA of the CDR3 is TGTGCCTGGAGCCGGGACAGGGGATACGAGCAGTACTTC. Translating gives CAWSRDRGYEQYF.

There are a few counts of this clone. The chain is built from TRBV19 and TRBJ1-1, with no clear D. CDR1 is LNHDA and CDR2 is SQIVND in the germline V gene (reference sequence). Trimming removed 2 bases from V and 4 bases from J, with 17 bases in between. The CDR3 extends over 16 amino acids. DNA of the CDR3: TGTGCCAGTAGTATACATTCTCTCGGTTTCGCCACTGAAGCTTTCTTT. Its translation is CASSIHSLGFATEAFF.

Worth noting for this clone: At one end the junction does not follow the germline gene, possibly because of a read error. The rearrangement joins TRBV7-9 to TRBJ2-3; TRBD2 matches 9 bases. The CDR3 runs to 15 residues. Germline V CDR1 and CDR2: SEHNR, FQNEAQ (reference sequence). This CDR3 reads CSSSTTSGRTDTQYF. CDR3 coding DNA: TGTTCCAGCAGCACGACTAGCGGACGCACAGATACGCAGTATTTT.

This clone was picked up a small number of times. The rearrangement joins TRBV7-2 to TRBJ1-2; 9 nucleotides align to TRBD1. There are 14 residues in the CDR3. The junction had 6 bases not matched to a gene; V was cut back by 2 bases and J by 8 bases. Germline V gene data show CDR1 as SGHTA and CDR2 as FQGNSA. The CDR3 loop is CASSLLRDREGYTF. The CDR3 nucleotides are TGTGCCAGCAGCTTATTGCGGGACAGGGAAGGCTACACCTTC.

This rearrangement joins TRBV27 to TRBJ1-1, with TRBD1 matching over 7 bases. The CDR3 spans 14 residues. With 2 bases clipped from V and 7 bases from J, the junction kept 7 bases outside the gene matches. The germline CDR1 and CDR2 sequences are MNHEY and SMNVEV (reference sequence). The CDR3 is CASSLLGGRGEAFF. DNA for the CDR3: TGTGCCAGCAGTTTACTAGGGGGCCGGGGTGAAGCTTTCTTT.

This clone was observed a handful of times. The chain couples TRBV11-2 to TRBJ2-3; 8 positions agree with TRBD1. Trimming removed 4 bases from V and 4 bases from J; junction bases left unmatched: 13. Germline V gene lookup returns CDR1 SGHAT and CDR2 FQNNGV. The length of the CDR3 is 17 residues. The CDR3, as DNA: TGTGCCAGCAGCTGGACAGGGCCCCTCCCCGGCGCAGATACGCAGTATTTT. Its protein is CASSWTGPLPGADTQYF.

The rearrangement joins TRBV5-1 to TRBJ1-1; weak D call: TRBD1 (5 bases). CDR1 is SGHRS, CDR2 YFSETQ, per germline. CDR3 length: 17 residues. The V end was cut by 3 bases, the J end by 0 bases, with 18 bases between. The CDR3 spells CASSSIVVGGMNTEAFF. CDR3 sequence (DNA): TGCGCCAGCAGCTCCATCGTGGTTGGGGGGATGAACACTGAAGCTTTCTTT.

This sequence joins TRBV4-1 and TRBJ1-2; perhaps TRBD1 as D (5 bases). This CDR3 spans 13 amino acids. Germline CDR1 and CDR2: MGHRA and YSYEKL. Deletions cut 5 bases from V and 8 bases from J, with 15 bases between. CDR3 sequence: CASSFRDSRGYTF. The CDR3 DNA reads as TGCGCCAGCAGCTTCAGGGACTCACGCGGCTACACCTTC.

V is TRBV29-1 and J is TRBJ1-1; perhaps TRBD1 as D (6 bases). The length of the CDR3 is 12 residues. V shed 7 bases and J shed 1 base, with 10 bases lying between them. CDR1 and CDR2 from the germline V gene are SQVTM and ANQGSEA. CDR3 sequence reads: CSARGGNTEAFF. CDR3 coding DNA: TGCAGCGCCCGAGGGGGGAACACTGAAGCTTTCTTT.

This chain uses TRBV7-2 with TRBJ1-4; perhaps TRBD1 as D (5 bases). CDR3 size: 15 residues. V was clipped by 5 bases and J by 4 bases, with 14 bases between them. In germline, CDR1 is SGHTA, CDR2 FQGNSA. The CDR3 here is CASSPRVFGNEKLFF. The CDR3 nucleotides read TGTGCCAGCAGCCCCAGGGTTTTTGGTAATGAAAAACTGTTTTTT.

The chain combines TRBV28 with TRBJ1-6; TRBD1 matches 8 bases. The length of the CDR3 is 15 residues. Germline V CDR1 and CDR2: MDHEN, SYDVKM. V shed 2 bases and J 10 bases; nucleotides not matched to a gene: 7. The CDR3 DNA is TGTGCCAGCAGTTTACTCGGACAGGGAGGATCACCCCTCCACTTT. This codes for CASSLLGQGGSPLHF.

The V gene is TRBV6-5, the J gene TRBJ2-5; TRBD2 agrees at 8 bases. Germline CDR1 and CDR2: MNHEY and SVGAGI. J gave up 12 bases and V 6 bases, and 12 bases lay outside the gene matches. This CDR3 has 13 residues. In DNA, the CDR3 is TGTGCCAGCAGCACCCCTGGACTAGCCTCGAAGTACTTC. This encodes CASSTPGLASKYF.

The rearrangement links TRBV11-2 to TRBJ2-7, with a weak D call TRBD2 (6 bases). This CDR3 has 15 residues. Trimming stripped 5 bases from V and 0 bases from J, with 14 bases between. Germline V CDR1 and CDR2: SGHAT, FQNNGV. CDR3 in amino acids: CASSPMGGVSYEQYF. The CDR3 DNA reads as TGTGCCAGCAGCCCGATGGGAGGAGTCTCCTACGAGCAGTACTTC.

This sequence joins TRBV7-8 and TRBJ2-7, with D perhaps matching TRBD2 (6 bases). The length of the CDR3 is 15 residues. The ends were cut back, 0 bases at V and 6 bases at J, with 15 bases in the middle. CDR1 is SGHVS, CDR2 FQNEAQ, per germline. The CDR3 region has the DNA TGTGCCAGCAGCTTAGCGGGGGTTGGGGGAGGCGAGCAGTACTTC. This gives the protein CASSLAGVGGGEQYF.

CDR3 DNA: TGCGCCAGCAGCCAAGAGGCTTTGAGGGGGCTCCACGAGCAGTACTTC. Translating it yields CASSQEALRGLHEQYF. The gene calls are TRBV4-3 and TRBJ2-7, with 7 positions matching TRBD1. The J segment lost 5 bases and the V segment lost 0 bases, leaving 10 bases of the junction unmatched. From germline, CDR1 is LGHNA and CDR2 YSLEER. This CDR3 is built from 16 residues.

The CDR3, as DNA: TGCAGCGTTGAACTACTAGGGGGTTACAATGAGCAGTTCTTC. Encoded protein: CSVELLGGYNEQFF. V usage is TRBV29-1 and J usage is TRBJ2-1, with D perhaps TRBD1 (6 bases). V was pared by 2 bases and J by 4 bases, with 12 bases between. The CDR3 spans 14 residues. From germline, CDR1 is SQVTM and CDR2 ANQGSEA.

This clone appeared a single time. The V gene is TRBV11-2, the J gene TRBJ2-7; 10 bases agree with TRBD1. Germline CDR1 is SGHAT and CDR2 is FQNNGV. The CDR3 is 15 residues long. Germline trimming cut 6 bases from V and 1 base from J; bases unmatched to any gene: 6. The CDR3, as DNA: TGTGCCAGCAGATTCCCGGGACAGGGGTCCTACGAGCAGTACTTC. Encoded protein: CASRFPGQGSYEQYF.

This clone showed up just a few times. This CDR3 reads CASSLGQGNYEQYF. The CDR3 DNA sequence: TGCGCCAGCAGCTTGGGACAGGGGAACTACGAGCAGTACTTC. This rearrangement joins TRBV5-1 to TRBJ2-7; the match to TRBD1 covers 8 bases. CDR1 SGHRS and CDR2 YFSETQ come from the germline V gene. There are 14 residues in the CDR3. V was clipped by 0 bases and J by 3 bases; unmatched bases: 2. Full variable domain (remainder filled in from reference TRBV5-1 and TRBJ2-7): KAGVTQTPRYLIKTRGQQVTLSCSPISGHRSVSWYQQTPGQGLQFLFEYFSETQRNKGNFPGRFSGRQFSNSRSEMNVSTLELGDSALYLCASSLGQGNYEQYFGPGTRLTVT.